What follows is one T cell receptor beta chain and its context. This CDR3 comprises 14 residues. The V gene lost 6 bases and the J gene lost 2 bases, with 13 bases spanning the gap. Germline values: CDR1 MNHEY, CDR2 SVGEGT. Seattle's enrolled individuals joined amid active infection and were then monitored longitudinally. The data stem from a study of blood T cell repertoires in COVID-19. About the research overall: COVID-19 samples from acute and convalescent phases originated in the United States, Italy and Spain. T cells, B-cell-depleted T cells, or PBMCs supplied cDNA or gDNA.

Study processing details: Reference gene primer amplification gave estimated nucleated cell counts. Assay: immunoSEQ multiplex PCR; the TCRdb copy retains only in-frame clones and omits some. Clone size and V and J calls were adopted from that table, with D and trimming inferred from the DNA. Here the sample spans hundreds of thousands of clones, 85% to 90% being singletons. The sequenced material came from peripheral blood. The chain couples TRBV6-2 or TRBV6-3 to TRBJ1-2; perhaps TRBD1 as D (5 bases). This receptor was taken from a man aged 45-65 years with COVID-19, enrolled during active disease. CDR3 loop: CASSPQGYNYGYTF. CDR3 coding DNA: TGTGCCAGCAGCCCTCAGGGATACAACTATGGCTACACCTTC.